This T cell receptor (beta chain) was obtained from a study of human T cells and chemical hapten exposure. TCRdb re-analysed the RACE reads in MiXCR, keeping a single row per CDR3 protein. Of about 110,000 distinct CDR3 sequences in the sample, roughly 10% are singletons; the top ten hold about 3.4%. This clonotype was seen ten or more times. The antigen remains unidentified. The CDR3 is 14 residues long. The germline V gene encodes CDR1 SQVTM and CDR2 ANQGSEA. The V end was cut by 8 bases, the J end by 1 base, with 14 bases between. The study, taken as a whole, reports: Since the donors had alopecia, their immune response may not be the same as that of healthy people. With patch test score, the counts of PT1 expanded TCRs showed a positive correlation. Relative to controls, expanded TCRs formed significantly more large CDR3 similarity clusters.

This sample's time point: patch test 2, 6 weeks after DPC sensitization. The treatment denotes: therapeutic diphenylcyclopropenone sensitization with weekly scalp DPC. The TCR was taken from a woman in her thirties or forties with alopecia areata. Some clones in this sample may be carry-over from other donors' samples. The sequenced sample was whole blood, obtained in connection with sensitization to the hapten diphenylcyclopropenone (DPC). V usage is TRBV29-1 and J usage is TRBJ2-2; possible D gene TRBD2, 5 bases. CDR3 sequence: CSPGPGKNTGELFF. For the CDR3, the DNA is TGCAGCCCAGGACCGGGGAAGAACACCGGGGAGCTGTTTTTT.